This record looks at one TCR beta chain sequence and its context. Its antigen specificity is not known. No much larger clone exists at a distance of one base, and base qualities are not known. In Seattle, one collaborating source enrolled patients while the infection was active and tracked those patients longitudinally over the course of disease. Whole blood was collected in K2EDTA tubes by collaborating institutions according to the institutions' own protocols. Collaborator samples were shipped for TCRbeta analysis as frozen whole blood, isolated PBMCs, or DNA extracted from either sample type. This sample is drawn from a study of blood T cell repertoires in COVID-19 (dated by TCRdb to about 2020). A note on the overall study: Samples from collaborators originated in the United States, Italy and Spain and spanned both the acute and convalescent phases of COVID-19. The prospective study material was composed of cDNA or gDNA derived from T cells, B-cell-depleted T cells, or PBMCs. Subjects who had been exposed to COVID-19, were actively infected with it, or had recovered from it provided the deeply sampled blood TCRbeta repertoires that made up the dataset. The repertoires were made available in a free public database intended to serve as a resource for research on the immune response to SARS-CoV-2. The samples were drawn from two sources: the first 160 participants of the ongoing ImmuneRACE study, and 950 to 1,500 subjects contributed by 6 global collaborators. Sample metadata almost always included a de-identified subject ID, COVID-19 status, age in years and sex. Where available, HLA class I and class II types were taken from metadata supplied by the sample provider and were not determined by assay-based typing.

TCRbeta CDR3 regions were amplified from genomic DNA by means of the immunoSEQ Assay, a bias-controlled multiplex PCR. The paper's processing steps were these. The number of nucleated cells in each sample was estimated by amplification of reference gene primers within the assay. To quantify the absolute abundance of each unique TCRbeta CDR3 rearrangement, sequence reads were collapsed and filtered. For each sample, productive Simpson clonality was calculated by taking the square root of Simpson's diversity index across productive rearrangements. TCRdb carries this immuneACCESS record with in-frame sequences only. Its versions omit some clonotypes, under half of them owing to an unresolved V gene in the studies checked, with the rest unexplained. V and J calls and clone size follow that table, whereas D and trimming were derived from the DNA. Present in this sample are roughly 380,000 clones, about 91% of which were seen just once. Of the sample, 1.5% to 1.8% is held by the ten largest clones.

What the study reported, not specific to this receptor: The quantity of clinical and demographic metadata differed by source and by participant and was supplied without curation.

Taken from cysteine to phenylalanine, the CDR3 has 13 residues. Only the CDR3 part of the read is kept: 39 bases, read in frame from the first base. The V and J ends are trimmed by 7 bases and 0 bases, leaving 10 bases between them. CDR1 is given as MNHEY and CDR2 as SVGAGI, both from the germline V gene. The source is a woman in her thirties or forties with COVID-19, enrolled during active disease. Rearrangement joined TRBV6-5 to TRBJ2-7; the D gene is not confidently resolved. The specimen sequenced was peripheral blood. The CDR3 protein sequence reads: CASKTYISYEQYF. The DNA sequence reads TGTGCCAGCAAAACGTACATCTCCTACGAGCAGTACTTC.